The 16 T cell receptor beta chains below come from one sample, sequenced in a study of cytomegalovirus exposure and HLA in healthy donors. A multiplex PCR was run with 60 Vbeta primers and 13 Jbeta primers. The protocol was immunoSEQ multiplex PCR, while the TCRdb copy is restricted to in-frame clones and leaves out a portion. Of tens of thousands of clones listed, around 79% are singletons. Sequences were obtained from PBMCs. The receptors originated from a middle-aged woman in good health and CMV-seropositive.

The genes are TRBV2 and TRBJ2-1, with a possible D match to TRBD1 (6 bases). Trimming stripped 6 bases from V and 4 bases from J, with 16 bases between. From germline, CDR1 is SNHLY and CDR2 FYNNEI. The CDR3 contains 15 residues. DNA of the CDR3: TGTGCCAGCAGAGGAGACAGGTCCTTATACAATGAGCAGTTCTTC. It yields the protein CASRGDRSLYNEQFF.

This clone has just a few counts. The chain combines TRBV28 with TRBJ2-3, with 7 positions matching TRBD1. This CDR3 is built from 16 residues. Trimming at V came to 5 bases and at J to 0 bases, leaving 8 bases not matched to a gene. CDR1 is MDHEN and CDR2 is SYDVKM in the germline V gene. CDR3 DNA: TGTGCCAGCAGTACCCGCCCGGGACAGAGCACAGATACGCAGTATTTT. Protein: CASSTRPGQSTDTQYF.

V usage is TRBV10-2 and J usage is TRBJ1-2; no clear D. Germline CDR1 reads WSHSY; CDR2 reads SAAADI. The V and J ends lost 2 bases and 2 bases respectively, with 6 bases between them. CDR3 length: 13 amino acids. The CDR3 loop is CASSETENYGYTF. The DNA of the CDR3 is TGCGCCAGCAGTGAGACAGAGAACTATGGCTACACCTTC.

This clone was counted only a few times. V gene TRBV12-5 combines with J gene TRBJ2-3, with 11 bases lining up with TRBD1. V lost 5 bases, J lost 10 bases, and 11 bases stayed unmatched. Germline lookup yields CDR1 LGHNT and CDR2 FRNRAP. The CDR3 contains 15 residues. As DNA, the CDR3 is TGTGCTAGTGGTCGGACAGGGGGCGCAGGGTCCGCGCAGTATTTT. This codes for CASGRTGGAGSAQYF.

The CDR3 nucleotides are TGTGCCAGCAGCGTAGGGGGGGGCAATCAGCCCCAGCATTTT. This codes for CASSVGGGNQPQHF. This chain connects TRBV9 to TRBJ1-5, with D maybe TRBD1 (5 bases). The CDR3 has 14 amino acids. The V end was cut by 0 bases, the J end by 2 bases, with 6 bases between. The germline V gene has CDR1 SGDLS and CDR2 YYNGEE.

V and J are TRBV29-1 and TRBJ1-1, with 7 bases fitting TRBD1. This CDR3 region has 17 residues. V was clipped by 0 bases and J by 4 bases; unmatched bases: 14. Germline V gives CDR1 SQVTM, CDR2 ANQGSEA. This CDR3 reads CSVEESQGGNPSTEAFF. The CDR3, as DNA: TGCAGCGTTGAAGAGTCGCAGGGGGGTAACCCCTCCACTGAAGCTTTCTTT.

The chain carries TRBV6-5 and TRBJ1-4, with 9 bases aligning to TRBD1. With 5 bases clipped from V and 8 bases from J, the junction kept 9 bases outside the gene matches. Germline values: CDR1 MNHEY, CDR2 SVGAGI. This CDR3 has 15 residues. Here the CDR3 DNA reads TGTGCCAGCAGTAAAGGGACAGGGAACGGCGAAAAACTGTTTTTT. Translation gives CASSKGTGNGEKLFF.

The rearrangement joins TRBV18 to TRBJ1-1; D might be TRBD1 (6 bases). Germline V lookup: CDR1 KGHSH, CDR2 LQKENI. V dropped 4 bases and J dropped 3 bases, with 18 bases sitting between them. This CDR3 is built from 16 residues. The chain's CDR3 is CASSLQGFVWDTEAFF. CDR3 nucleotides: TGTGCCAGCTCACTCCAGGGGTTTGTGTGGGACACTGAAGCTTTCTTT.

The chain uses TRBV9 and TRBJ1-3; D uncertain. Germline values: CDR1 SGDLS, CDR2 YYNGEE. The length of the CDR3 is 16 residues. V lost 0 bases and J 0 bases, leaving 10 bases between the germline ends. The CDR3 spells CASSVGGRSSGNTIYF. In DNA form, the CDR3 reads TGTGCCAGCAGCGTAGGTGGCAGAAGCTCTGGAAACACCATATATTTT.

The chain uses TRBV30 and TRBJ1-2; D not certain. Trimming pared 6 bases from V and 4 bases from J, leaving 21 bases between. This CDR3 has 15 residues. Per the germline V gene, CDR1 is GTSNPN and CDR2 is SVGIG (reference sequence). CDR3 sequence: CACMDKGSGSYGYTF. CDR3 nucleotides: TGTGCCTGCATGGATAAAGGAAGTGGGAGCTATGGCTACACCTTC.

The chain couples TRBV27 to TRBJ1-4, with D possibly matching TRBD1 (6 bases). Germline V gene data show CDR1 as MNHEY and CDR2 as SMNVEV (reference sequence). CDR3 length equals 15 residues. Trimming took 5 bases from V and 0 from J, leaving 10 bases between them. Here the CDR3 DNA reads TGTGCCAGCAGTCCGCGACAGGCAACTAATGAAAAACTGTTTTTT. This codes for CASSPRQATNEKLFF.

The chain recombines TRBV5-1 with TRBJ2-3, with a tentative D call TRBD2 (6 bases). The CDR3 length is 17 residues. CDR1 and CDR2 from the germline V gene are SGHRS and YFSETQ. Trimming removed 7 bases at V and 5 bases at J, with 26 bases between. This CDR3 is CASFPAGTLRVGDTQYF. As DNA, the CDR3 is TGCGCCAGCTTCCCGGCAGGGACTTTAAGAGTGGGAGATACGCAGTATTTT.

The chain joins TRBV6-6 to TRBJ2-3, with 9 bases fitting TRBD1. CDR1 and CDR2 (germline): MNHNY, SVGAGI (reference sequence). The CDR3 length is 15 residues. After removal of 1 base from V and 6 bases from J, the junction contained 5 bases not matched to a gene. CDR3 in DNA: TGTGCCAGCAGTTACTGGGACAGGGAGAAGGATACGCAGTATTTT. The encoded protein is CASSYWDREKDTQYF.

A single count supports this clone. The chain joins TRBV7-9 to TRBJ1-4; no clear D gene. Trimming left V 3 bases short and J 2 bases short, with 10 bases between. This CDR3 contains 15 residues. Germline CDR1 reads SEHNR; CDR2 reads FQNEAQ (reference sequence). The CDR3 is CASSFSGTTNEKLFF. CDR3 nucleotide sequence: TGTGCCAGCAGCTTCAGTGGCACGACTAATGAAAAACTGTTTTTT. Complete variable domain (other parts from reference TRBV7-9 and TRBJ1-4): DTGVSQNPRHKITKRGQNVTFRCDPISEHNRLYWYRQTLGQGPEFLTYFQNEAQLEKSRLLSDRFSAERPKGSFSTLEIQRTEQGDSAMYLCASSFSGTTNEKLFFGSGTQLSVL.

The V call is TRBV6-1, the J call TRBJ1-2; 8 positions agree with TRBD1. Germline assignment: CDR1 MNHNS and CDR2 SASEGT. Germline trimming cut 6 bases from V and 4 bases from J; bases unmatched to any gene: 7. The CDR3 has 14 amino acids. The CDR3 nucleotides read TGTGCCAGCAGCGGACAGGGTTTGGGCTATGGCTACACCTTC. This encodes CASSGQGLGYGYTF.

V usage is TRBV7-3 and J usage is TRBJ1-3; 7 nucleotides align to TRBD1. The CDR3 is 14 residues long. Germline CDR1 is SGHTA and CDR2 is FQGTGA. V gave up 5 bases and J gave up 1 base; unmatched junction bases: 2. This CDR3 is CASSATGSGNTIYF. CDR3 bases: TGTGCCAGCAGCGCGACAGGGTCTGGAAACACCATATATTTT.